This TCR beta chain was sequenced in a study of blood T cell repertoires in COVID-19. This clone showed up just once. Clones were read by immunoSEQ multiplex PCR, and TCRdb kept only the in-frame ones, dropping some. The sample has some 200,000 clones, around 82% seen once; the top ten hold 12%. In assigning cohorts, the study relied on participant-reported clinical history. The study counted Cohort 3 donors as recovered given two negative PCRs, clearance, or symptom resolution. Sample: PBMCs or T cells enriched from blood (not recorded which). The sequence derives from a man aged 35 to 55 who had recovered from COVID-19.

In nucleotides, the CDR3 is TGTGCCAGCAGCCCCGGATGGACTAGCACAGATACGCAGTATTTT. As protein: CASSPGWTSTDTQYF. The chain is built from TRBV6-5 and TRBJ2-3; a weak D match, TRBD2 (5 bases). The germline V gene has CDR1 MNHEY and CDR2 SVGAGI. The V gene lost 6 bases and the J gene lost 0 bases, with 13 bases spanning the gap. This CDR3 has 15 amino acids.